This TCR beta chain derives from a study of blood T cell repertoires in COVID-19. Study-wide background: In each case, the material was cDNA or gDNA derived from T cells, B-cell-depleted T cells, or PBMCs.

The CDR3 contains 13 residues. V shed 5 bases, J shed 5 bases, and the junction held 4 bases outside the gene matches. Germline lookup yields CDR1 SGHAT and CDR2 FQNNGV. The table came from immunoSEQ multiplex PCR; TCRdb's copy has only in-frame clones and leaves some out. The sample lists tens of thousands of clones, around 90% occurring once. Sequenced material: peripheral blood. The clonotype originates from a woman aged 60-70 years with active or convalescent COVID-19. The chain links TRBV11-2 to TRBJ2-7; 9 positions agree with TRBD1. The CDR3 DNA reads TGTGCCAGCAGCGCGGGACAGGGTAACGAGCAGTACTTC. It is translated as CASSAGQGNEQYF. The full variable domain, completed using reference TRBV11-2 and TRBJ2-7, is EAGVAQSPRYKIIEKRQSVAFWCNPISGHATLYWYQQILGQGPKLLIQFQNNGVVDDSQLPKDRFSAERLKGVDSTLKIQPAKLEDSAVYLCASSAGQGNEQYFGPGTRLTVT.